The next 2 T cell receptor beta chains were all read from a single sample in a study of OX40 agonist ivuxolimab in advanced cancers. The protocol was immunoSEQ multiplex PCR, while the TCRdb copy is restricted to in-frame clones and leaves out a portion. The sample includes 40,000 to 50,000 clones, about 91% of them seen just once. Material: CD4+ or CD8+ T cells sorted from blood, obtained in a trial of the OX40 agonist ivuxolimab. These receptors came from an adult with an advanced solid tumor such as melanoma, head and neck, liver or kidney cancer.

V usage is TRBV5-3 and J usage is TRBJ1-5; 7 bases match TRBD1. TRBV5-3 has ORF status, its function being uncertain. V shed 5 bases and J 1 base; nucleotides not matched to a gene: 6. The CDR3 is 15 residues long. CDR3 nucleotides: TGTGCCAGAAGACCACGGGGACAGAGCAATCAGCCCCAGCATTTT. Protein: CARRPRGQSNQPQHF.

The rearrangement joins TRBV7-9 to TRBJ1-5, with D maybe TRBD1 (5 bases). V was cut by 2 bases and J by 7 bases, with 6 bases left in between. CDR3 length: 12 residues. Germline V gene data show CDR1 as SEHNR and CDR2 as FQNEAQ (reference sequence). The CDR3 DNA is TGTGCCAGCAGCTTATGGGGGCAGCCCCAGCATTTT. As protein: CASSLWGQPQHF.